This entry lists 10 T cell receptor beta chains sequenced from one sample in a study of T cell repertoires in cytomegalovirus infection. No antigen is known for these receptors. TCRdb itself ran the reads through MiXCR, one entry per CDR3 protein. The sample shows 250,000 to 400,000 distinct CDR3 sequences, 20% to 30% of them seen only once. The sample consisted of cultured PBMCs, taken from culture after CMV antigen stimulation. The receptors shown here come from a human donor in good health (CMV status not recorded). Some clones in this sample may be carry-over from other donors' samples.

The chain recombines TRBV16 with TRBJ2-7, with 9 bases matching TRBD1. Germline-derived CDR1 and CDR2 are KGHSY and FQNENV. Germline trimming cut 4 bases from V and 4 bases from J; bases unmatched to any gene: 5. The CDR3 length is 14 residues. The DNA of the CDR3 is TGTGCCAGCAGCCGTCCCGGGACAGGGTACGAGCAGTACTTC. It codes for CASSRPGTGYEQYF.

The gene calls are TRBV4-2 and TRBJ1-5, with D perhaps matching TRBD1 (5 bases). The CDR3 runs 14 residues. Germline V lookup: CDR1 LGHNA, CDR2 YNFKEQ. The V and J ends lost 0 bases and 4 bases respectively, with 7 bases between them. This chain's CDR3 is CASSQEGANQPQHF. The CDR3 DNA follows: TGTGCCAGCAGCCAAGAAGGGGCTAATCAGCCCCAGCATTTT.

The gene calls are TRBV11-2 and TRBJ2-1, with 7 bases aligning to TRBD1. The CDR3 loop spans 17 amino acids. Germline V CDR1 and CDR2: SGHAT, FQNNGV. Unmatched junction bases numbered 10, after V lost 5 bases and J lost 0 bases. The CDR3 nucleotides are TGTGCCAGCAGCCCGTACAGGGGATCGAGCTCCTACAATGAGCAGTTCTTC. This gives the protein CASSPYRGSSSYNEQFF. The full variable domain, its missing parts supplied by reference TRBV11-2 and TRBJ2-1, is EAGVAQSPRYKIIEKRQSVAFWCNPISGHATLYWYQQILGQGPKLLIQFQNNGVVDDSQLPKDRFSAERLKGVDSTLKIQPAKLEDSAVYLCASSPYRGSSSYNEQFFGPGTRLTVL.

As regards this clonotype: Because it lacks the conserved phenylalanine or tryptophan at the end, this CDR3 is likely a read error. It is unclear where the CDR3 begins or ends on the DNA, so no DNA is shown, and the CDR3 is as TCRdb lists it. This rearrangement joins TRBV29-1 to TRBJ2-7; the D call in the table, TRBD1, was not verified against the DNA. The length of the CDR3 is 12 amino acids, counting both ends. Germline V gives CDR1 SQVTM, CDR2 ANQGSEA. This CDR3 is CSVDGTGVARDL.

This clonotype appeared a few times. This sequence joins TRBV11-2 and TRBJ2-3; TRBD2 is a possible D gene (6 bases). With 1 base removed from V and 0 bases from J, the gap between germline ends came to 11 bases. The CDR3 covers 16 residues. Germline V gene lookup returns CDR1 SGHAT and CDR2 FQNNGV. The CDR3 DNA sequence: TGTGCCAGCAGCTTAGGTCTAGCGTATAGCACAGATACGCAGTATTTT. This gives the protein CASSLGLAYSTDTQYF.

The genes are TRBV2 and TRBJ1-6, with D possibly being TRBD1 (6 bases). Germline assignment: CDR1 SNHLY and CDR2 FYNNEI. Deletions cut 4 bases from V and 5 bases from J, with 9 bases between. The CDR3 loop spans 14 amino acids. Here the CDR3 DNA reads TGTGCCAGCAGTGCAGGGGTAGATAATTCACCCCTCCACTTT. Protein: CASSAGVDNSPLHF.

The chain uses TRBV4-1 and TRBJ1-2; TRBD1 matches 8 bases. CDR1 is MGHRA and CDR2 is YSYEKL in the germline V gene. V gave up 4 bases and J gave up 8 bases; unmatched junction bases: 6. The CDR3 length is 13 residues. In nucleotides, the CDR3 is TGCGCCAGCAGCCTATTGGGGACAGGAGGCTACACCTTC. This sequence encodes CASSLLGTGGYTF.

This clonotype turned up a few times. CDR3 region: CATTADREHGYTF. CDR3 DNA sequence: TGTGCCACCACAGCGGACAGGGAGCATGGCTACACCTTC. This chain joins TRBV18 and TRBJ1-2; the match to TRBD1 covers 8 bases. Germline V gives CDR1 KGHSH, CDR2 LQKENI. J gave up 6 bases and V 10 bases, and 10 bases lay outside the gene matches. The length of the CDR3 is 13 residues.

This clonotype was detected only a few times. V gene TRBV6-1 combines with J gene TRBJ1-4; TRBD1 is a possible D gene (5 bases). CDR1 and CDR2 from the germline V gene are MNHNS and SASEGT. V lost 6 bases and J lost 7, with 15 bases in between. The CDR3 has 14 residues. Here the CDR3 reads CASSAGWGSEKLFF. The CDR3 coding sequence is TGTGCCAGCAGCGCAGGGTGGGGTAGTGAAAAACTGTTTTTT.

This clonotype was picked up a small number of times. The rearrangement links TRBV7-9 to TRBJ1-1; D perhaps matches TRBD1 (6 bases). Germline V gene lookup returns CDR1 SEHNR and CDR2 FQNEAQ (reference sequence). V was pared by 2 bases and J by 5 bases, with 9 bases between. The CDR3 loop spans 13 amino acids. The CDR3 DNA reads as TGTGCCAGCAGCTTAAAGGGGGAGACTGAAGCTTTCTTT. Its protein is CASSLKGETEAFF.